This T cell receptor beta chain comes out of a study of technical replicates of blood from several donors. TCRdb's table, derived via immunoSEQ multiplex PCR, lists solely in-frame clones and lacks some. The sample lists about 88,000 clones, less than 95% occurring once. From germline, CDR1 is KGHSH and CDR2 LQKENI. The length of the CDR3 is 15 residues. Trimming removed 4 bases at V and 0 bases at J, with 9 bases between. The sample consisted of T cells isolated from PBMCs. The V and J genes are TRBV18 and TRBJ1-4, with D possibly TRBD1 on 5 matching bases. The receptor's source is a human donor in good health. CDR3 protein: CASSRTGATNEKLFF. DNA for the CDR3: TGTGCCAGCTCACGAACAGGTGCAACTAATGAAAAACTGTTTTTT.